The clone carrying this TCR beta chain was seen ten or more times. Its antigen is not identified. The data were taken from a study of T cells in Graves' hyperthyroidism and ophthalmopathy. The CDR3 totals 13 residues. V gave up 11 bases and J gave up 4 bases, with 17 bases separating them. Germline-derived CDR1 and CDR2 are SGHTA and FQGNSA. Study outcomes and limitations: In blood, most of the thyroid clonotypes expanded above 0.001 were also present.

TCR beta CDR3 sequences were amplified from RNA transcripts. With the HTBI primer set, the TCR CDR3 went through a first round of RT-PCR. A single record per CDR3 protein comes from TCRdb applying MiXCR to the multiplex PCR reads. The sample includes 750,000 to 950,000 distinct CDR3 sequences, about 38% of them seen just once. The gene calls are TRBV7-2 and TRBJ1-2; D perhaps matches TRBD1 (5 bases). This receptor was obtained from a young man with Graves' hyperthyroidism. The sequencing sample was made of blood. CDR3 amino acids: CAARREGAYGYTF. The DNA of the CDR3 is TGTGCCGCCCGCAGGGAGGGCGCCTATGGCTACACCTTC.